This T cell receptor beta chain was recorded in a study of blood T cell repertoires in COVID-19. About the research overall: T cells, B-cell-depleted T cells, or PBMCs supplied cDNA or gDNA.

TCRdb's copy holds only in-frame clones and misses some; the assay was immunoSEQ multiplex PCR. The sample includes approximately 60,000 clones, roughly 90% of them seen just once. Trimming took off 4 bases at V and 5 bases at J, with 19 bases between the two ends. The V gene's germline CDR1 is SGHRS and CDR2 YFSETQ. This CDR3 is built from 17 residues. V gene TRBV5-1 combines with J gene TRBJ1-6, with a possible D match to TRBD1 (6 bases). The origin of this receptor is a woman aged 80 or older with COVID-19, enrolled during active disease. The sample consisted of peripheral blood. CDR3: CASSARGGRGNNSPLHF. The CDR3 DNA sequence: TGCGCCAGCAGCGCCCGGGGGGGGCGCGGAAATAATTCACCCCTCCACTTT. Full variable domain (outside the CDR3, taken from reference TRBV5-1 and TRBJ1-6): KAGVTQTPRYLIKTRGQQVTLSCSPISGHRSVSWYQQTPGQGLQFLFEYFSETQRNKGNFPGRFSGRQFSNSRSEMNVSTLELGDSALYLCASSARGGRGNNSPLHFGNGTRLTVT.